The sequence of this T cell receptor (beta chain) was determined in a study of T cells in localized non-small cell lung cancer. Study outcomes and limitations: Paired adjacent lung recovered a median approximately 57 of the top 100 tumor clones. Of the tissues analyzed, uninvolved adjacent lung showed maximal T cell clonality, greater than tumor. Because researchers sequenced only one region of the tumor, heterogeneity is still possible. Density of T cells in blood, when higher, went with longer overall survival.

Concerning this clone: Its cognate antigen is unknown.

Sequencing used immunoSEQ multiplex PCR; TCRdb keeps in-frame clones, though not all of them. The repertoire holds 35,000 to 40,000 clones, with roughly nine tenths as singletons. This CDR3 contains 14 residues. Trimming stripped 3 bases from V and 6 bases from J, with 12 bases between. Germline CDR1 and CDR2: MNHEY and SMNVEV (reference sequence). The V and J genes are TRBV27 and TRBJ2-1; perhaps TRBD2 as D (7 bases). The sequence came from a female donor at least 60 years old with stage I lung adenocarcinoma. The specimen was peripheral blood, collected before any cancer treatment. In DNA, the CDR3 is TGTGCCAGCAGTTTGGGGGGGCCACGCAATGAGCAGTTCTTC. Translated: CASSLGGPRNEQFF.